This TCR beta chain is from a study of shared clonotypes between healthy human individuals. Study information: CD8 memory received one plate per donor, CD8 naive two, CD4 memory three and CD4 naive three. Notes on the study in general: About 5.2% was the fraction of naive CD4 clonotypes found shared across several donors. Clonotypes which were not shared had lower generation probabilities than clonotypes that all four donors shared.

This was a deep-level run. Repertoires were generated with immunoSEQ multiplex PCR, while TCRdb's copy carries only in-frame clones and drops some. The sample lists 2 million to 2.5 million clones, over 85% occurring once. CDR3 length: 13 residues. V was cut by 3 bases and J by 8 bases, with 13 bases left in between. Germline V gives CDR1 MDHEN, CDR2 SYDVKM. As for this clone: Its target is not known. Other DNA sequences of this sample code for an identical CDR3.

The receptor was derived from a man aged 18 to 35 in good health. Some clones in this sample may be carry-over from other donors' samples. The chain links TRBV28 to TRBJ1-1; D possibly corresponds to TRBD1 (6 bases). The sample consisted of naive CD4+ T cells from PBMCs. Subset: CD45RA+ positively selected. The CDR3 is CASSFPQGREAFF. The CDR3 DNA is TGTGCCAGCAGTTTCCCCCAGGGGCGGGAAGCTTTCTTT.